This T cell receptor beta chain was found in a study of T cell responses to AZD1222 COVID-19 vaccine. Regarding the study as a whole: Among those given AZD1222, only 5 to 7 were seropositive at baseline. Donors skewed white British and female; clonal diversity was possibly underestimated.

The germline V gene has CDR1 SGHDN and CDR2 FVKESK. V was cut by 4 bases and J by 8 bases, with 14 bases left in between. CDR3 length: 13 residues. The protocol was immunoSEQ multiplex PCR, while the TCRdb copy is restricted to in-frame clones and leaves out a portion. The sample yields around 56,000 clones, roughly 90% seen once. Comments on this clone: Its specificity is not known.

The receptor comes from an adult who received the AZD1222 COVID-19 vaccine. The rearrangement joins TRBV14 to TRBJ1-2; D not resolved. The sequencing used peripheral blood, collected 28 days after the second AZD1222 dose. The CDR3: CASSPIEAIGYTF. Here the CDR3 DNA reads TGTGCCAGCAGCCCCATCGAGGCAATAGGCTACACCTTC.